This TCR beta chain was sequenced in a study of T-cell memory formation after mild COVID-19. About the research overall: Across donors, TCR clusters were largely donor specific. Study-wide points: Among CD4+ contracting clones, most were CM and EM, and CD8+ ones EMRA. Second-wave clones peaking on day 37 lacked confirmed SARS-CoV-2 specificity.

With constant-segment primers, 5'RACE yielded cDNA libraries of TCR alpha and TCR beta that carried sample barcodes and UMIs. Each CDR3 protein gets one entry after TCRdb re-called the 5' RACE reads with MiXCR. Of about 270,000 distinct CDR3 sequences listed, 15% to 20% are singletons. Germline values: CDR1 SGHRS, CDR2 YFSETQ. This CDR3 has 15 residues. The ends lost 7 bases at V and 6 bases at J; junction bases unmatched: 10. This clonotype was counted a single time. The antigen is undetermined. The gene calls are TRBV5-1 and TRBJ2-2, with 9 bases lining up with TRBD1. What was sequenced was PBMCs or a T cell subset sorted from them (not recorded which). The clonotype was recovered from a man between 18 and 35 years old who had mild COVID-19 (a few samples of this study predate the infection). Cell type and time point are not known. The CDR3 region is CASLRGTGYPGELFF. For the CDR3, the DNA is TGCGCCAGCCTGAGGGGGACAGGGTACCCCGGGGAGCTGTTTTTT.